This record covers a single T cell receptor beta chain. Its antigen is not known. The record originates from a study of shared clonotypes between healthy human individuals. Findings and caveats of the study: Depth was large, yet rarefaction showed that sorted-subset sequencing was incomplete.

The DNA input per sorted-subset replicate PCR was about 190 ng, corresponding to 32,000 or so T cell genomes. Only in-frame clones appear in the TCRdb table, and some are missing; sequencing was by immunoSEQ multiplex PCR. This table has some 2,100,000 clones, approximately 96% appearing once. The CDR3 covers 14 residues. Looked up from germline, CDR1 is SEHNR and CDR2 is FQNEAQ (reference sequence). V was shortened by 1 base and J by 8 bases, with 11 bases between the two germline ends. V and J are TRBV7-9 and TRBJ1-4; D is unresolved. The receptor was isolated from a man younger than 30 in good health. Sample: naive CD4+ T cells sorted from blood. The subset denotes: CD45RA+ positively selected. The CDR3 spells CASSLGANEEKLFF. CDR3 DNA: TGTGCCAGCAGCTTAGGCGCGAATGAGGAAAAACTGTTTTTT.